One sample yielded the 25 T cell receptor beta chains listed below, sequenced in a study of T cell responses to AZD1222 COVID-19 vaccine. Profiled with immunoSEQ multiplex PCR; TCRdb holds only in-frame clones, not every one. The data show roughly 150,000 clones, 85% to 95% seen once. The source material was peripheral blood, sampled on day 0 of AZD1222 vaccination. All receptors derive from an adult in good health.

V usage is TRBV11-2 and J usage is TRBJ1-1; D remains unclear. The CDR3 loop spans 15 amino acids. V was shortened by 5 bases and J by 0 bases, with 13 bases between the two germline ends. CDR1 is SGHAT, CDR2 FQNNGV, per germline. The CDR3 reads CASSLEMELNTEAFF. CDR3 DNA sequence: TGTGCCAGCAGCCTTGAAATGGAACTGAACACTGAAGCTTTCTTT.

This chain links TRBV7-8 with TRBJ1-4; no definite D call. The V end was cut by 2 bases, the J end by 7 bases, with 14 bases between. Germline V gene sequence: CDR1 SGHVS, CDR2 FQNEAQ. This CDR3 is built from 15 residues. CDR3 nucleotide sequence: TGTGCCAGCAGCTTATTAGCTGACGGATTTGAAAAACTGTTTTTT. As protein: CASSLLADGFEKLFF.

The rearrangement uses TRBV29-1 and TRBJ2-1; TRBD1 agrees at 9 bases. This CDR3 has 14 residues. V lost 6 bases to trimming and J lost 4 bases; unmatched junction nucleotides: 7. Looked up from germline, CDR1 is SQVTM and CDR2 is ANQGSEA. CDR3 residues: CSVAGTGLYNEQFF. CDR3 sequence (DNA): TGCAGCGTCGCCGGGACAGGGCTATACAATGAGCAGTTCTTC.

The gene calls are TRBV27 and TRBJ2-2; D may be TRBD2 (6 bases). Germline V lookup: CDR1 MNHEY, CDR2 SMNVEV (reference sequence). CDR3 length: 14 amino acids. Trimming left V 9 bases short and J 7 bases short, with 18 bases between. CDR3 sequence reads: CASSLDLGGGELFF. DNA of the CDR3: TGTGCCAGTTCCCTGGATTTGGGGGGCGGGGAGCTGTTTTTT.

The rearrangement joins TRBV5-4 to TRBJ1-1; a possible D gene is TRBD1 (5 bases). Trimming pared 2 bases from V and 1 base from J, leaving 9 bases between. The germline V gene encodes CDR1 SGHNT and CDR2 YYREEE (reference sequence). The CDR3 spans 14 residues. The CDR3 bases are TGTGCCAGCAGCTTCAGGGACGGGAACACTGAAGCTTTCTTT. This codes for CASSFRDGNTEAFF. The full variable domain, with the rest looked up from reference TRBV5-4 and TRBJ1-1, is ETGVTQSPTHLIKTRGQQVTLRCSSQSGHNTVSWYQQALGQGPQFIFQYYREEENGRGNFPPRFSGLQFPNYSSELNVNALELDDSALYLCASSFRDGNTEAFFGQGTRLTVV.

The rearrangement links TRBV5-1 to TRBJ1-1, with 7 bases aligning to TRBD1. CDR1 SGHRS and CDR2 YFSETQ come from the germline V gene. V was clipped by 4 bases and J by 3 bases; unmatched bases: 12. The CDR3 consists of 16 residues. The CDR3 region is CASSAETGKGYTEAFF. The CDR3 DNA sequence: TGCGCCAGCAGCGCAGAGACAGGGAAAGGGTACACTGAAGCTTTCTTT.

This clone was seen a single time. The chain links TRBV15 to TRBJ1-4; D is uncertain. The CDR3 contains 18 residues. CDR1 LNHNV and CDR2 YYDKDF come from the germline V gene (reference sequence). V was trimmed by 6 bases and J by 0 bases, leaving 20 bases between them. CDR3 protein: CATSNPTGPRPTNEKLFF. CDR3 coding DNA: TGTGCCACCAGTAATCCTACCGGCCCAAGACCAACTAATGAAAAACTGTTTTTT.

The chain is built from TRBV3-1 (or the pseudogene TRBV3-2) and TRBJ2-1; a possible D gene is TRBD2 (6 bases). Trimming left V 8 bases short and J 7 bases short, with 9 bases between. CDR3 length: 11 amino acids. Germline V gene sequence: CDR1 LGHDT, CDR2 YNNKEL (reference sequence). Here the CDR3 DNA reads TGTGCCAGCGGAGCGGGTAATGAGCAGTTCTTC. It yields the protein CASGAGNEQFF.

J is TRBJ2-1 and V is TRBV9, with D hard to call. V was trimmed by 0 bases and J by 5 bases, leaving 6 bases between them. CDR3 length equals 13 residues. The V gene's germline CDR1 is SGDLS and CDR2 YYNGEE. The CDR3 DNA follows: TGTGCCAGCAGCGTAGCATTACACAATGAGCAGTTCTTC. Protein product: CASSVALHNEQFF.

The chain has TRBV11-1 and TRBJ1-1, with D possibly being TRBD1 (5 bases). The CDR3 extends over 16 amino acids. The V end lost 7 bases, the J end lost 3 bases, and 21 bases lay between the germline ends. Germline V gene sequence: CDR1 SGHAT, CDR2 FQDESV (reference sequence). CDR3: CASNQPAGWGDTEAFF. CDR3 nucleotide sequence: TGTGCCAGCAACCAACCAGCGGGTTGGGGGGACACTGAAGCTTTCTTT.

This clone was seen once. V and J are TRBV7-3 and TRBJ1-2; no clear D gene. Trimming shortened V by 2 bases and J by 5 bases, and 15 bases separated the two germline ends. Germline V CDR1 and CDR2: SGHTA, FQGTGA. This CDR3 contains 15 residues. The CDR3 is CASSLSGPPTYGYTF. The CDR3 coding sequence is TGTGCCAGCAGCTTATCAGGACCTCCGACTTATGGCTACACCTTC. The variable domain in full, completed from reference TRBV7-3 and TRBJ1-2, reads GAGVSQTPSNKVTEKGKYVELRCDPISGHTALYWYRQSLGQGPEFLIYFQGTGAADDSGLPNDRFFAVRPEGSVSTLKIQRTERGDSAVYLCASSLSGPPTYGYTFGSGTRLTVV.

This chain links TRBV2 with TRBJ1-3, with D possibly TRBD1 on 6 matching bases. The V end was cut by 3 bases, the J end by 4 bases, with 13 bases between. Germline V gene data show CDR1 as SNHLY and CDR2 as FYNNEI. The CDR3 contains 15 residues. For the CDR3, the DNA is TGTGCCAGCAGTGATCCCGGGGGGCCCGGAAACACCATATATTTT. Protein: CASSDPGGPGNTIYF.

The chain links TRBV11-2 to TRBJ1-2, with a tentative D call TRBD1 (5 bases). Trimming took 8 bases from V and 3 from J, leaving 19 bases between them. The CDR3 runs 15 residues. Germline V gene data show CDR1 as SGHAT and CDR2 as FQNNGV. CDR3 nucleotide sequence: TGTGCCAGCCGCTACGGGGGGTCGGGCTACTATGGCTACACCTTC. It is translated as CASRYGGSGYYGYTF.

This rearrangement joins TRBV13 to TRBJ2-2, with a tentative D call TRBD2 (6 bases). V was trimmed by 5 bases and J by 6 bases, leaving 16 bases between them. CDR1 is PRHDT and CDR2 is FYEKMQ in the germline V gene (reference sequence). CDR3 size: 15 residues. The CDR3 is CASSPTGEVSGELFF. DNA of the CDR3: TGTGCCAGCAGCCCAACGGGGGAAGTGTCCGGGGAGCTGTTTTTT.

The gene calls are TRBV19 and TRBJ2-5, with TRBD1 identical over 11 bases. The CDR3 extends over 17 amino acids. After removal of 5 bases from V and 5 bases from J, the junction contained 13 bases not matched to a gene. CDR1 is LNHDA and CDR2 is SQIVND in the germline V gene (reference sequence). CDR3 DNA: TGTGCCAGTAGTCCAACGCCGCCCGGGACAGGGGGGGAGACCCAGTACTTC. Translation: CASSPTPPGTGGETQYF.

This chain connects TRBV5-1 to TRBJ1-1; tentatively, D is TRBD1 (5 bases). Germline loops: CDR1 SGHRS, CDR2 YFSETQ. This CDR3 spans 14 amino acids. The V end lost 1 base, the J end lost 1 base, and 8 bases lay between the germline ends. The CDR3 reads CASSLTTGNTEAFF. The CDR3 coding sequence is TGCGCCAGCAGCTTGACTACAGGGAACACTGAAGCTTTCTTT. Full variable domain (missing parts from reference TRBV5-1 and TRBJ1-1): KAGVTQTPRYLIKTRGQQVTLSCSPISGHRSVSWYQQTPGQGLQFLFEYFSETQRNKGNFPGRFSGRQFSNSRSEMNVSTLELGDSALYLCASSLTTGNTEAFFGQGTRLTVV.

The DNA for the CDR3 is TGCGCCAGCAGCTTTTATTCGTCGGGAAACACCATATATTTT. Its protein is CASSFYSSGNTIYF. The chain has TRBV5-1 and TRBJ1-3, with D unclear. Germline V gene sequence: CDR1 SGHRS, CDR2 YFSETQ. The CDR3 runs to 14 residues. Trimming removed 2 bases at V and 4 bases at J, with 10 bases between.

V and J are TRBV5-4 and TRBJ2-7, with TRBD2 matching over 10 bases. V lost 3 bases to trimming and J lost 3 bases; unmatched junction nucleotides: 6. The germline V gene has CDR1 SGHNT and CDR2 YYREEE (reference sequence). The CDR3 runs to 15 residues. As DNA, the CDR3 is TGTGCCAGCAGCTACTCTAGCGGGAGCATCTACGAGCAGTACTTC. Protein: CASSYSSGSIYEQYF.

V is TRBV5-1 and J is TRBJ1-2; D uncertain. The CDR3 covers 16 residues. Germline loops: CDR1 SGHRS, CDR2 YFSETQ. The V gene lost 0 bases and the J gene lost 8 bases, with 20 bases spanning the gap. CDR3 loop: CASSLGHRQSGWGYTF. CDR3 bases: TGCGCCAGCAGCTTGGGGCACCGGCAAAGCGGATGGGGCTACACCTTC.

A single count supports this clone. The rearrangement joins TRBV4-1 to TRBJ2-4; the D gene is possibly TRBD2 (6 bases). The V gene's germline CDR1 is MGHRA and CDR2 YSYEKL. The V gene lost 3 bases and the J gene lost 3 bases, with 18 bases spanning the gap. The CDR3 sequence is 17 residues long. CDR3 amino acids: CASSHEWAGSGKNIQYF. CDR3 DNA sequence: TGCGCCAGCAGCCACGAGTGGGCGGGGAGTGGCAAAAACATTCAGTACTTC.

The chain carries TRBV2 and TRBJ2-1; D unclear. V lost 3 bases and J lost 3, with 12 bases in between. CDR3 length equals 15 residues. Germline V lookup: CDR1 SNHLY, CDR2 FYNNEI. CDR3 in amino acids: CASSEVQVLYNEQFF. The DNA for the CDR3 is TGTGCCAGCAGTGAGGTCCAGGTTCTCTACAATGAGCAGTTCTTC.

The V call is TRBV18, the J call TRBJ1-5; D call uncertain. Germline values: CDR1 KGHSH, CDR2 LQKENI. The CDR3 extends over 14 amino acids. Trimming took off 3 bases at V and 3 bases at J, with 9 bases between the two ends. The DNA for the CDR3 is TGTGCCAGCTCACCGTCGACGCCCAATCAGCCCCAGCATTTT. This encodes CASSPSTPNQPQHF.

The chain combines TRBV5-4 with TRBJ1-4; 7 bases map to TRBD1. The CDR3 is 14 amino acids. Germline-derived CDR1 and CDR2 are SGHNT and YYREEE (reference sequence). V gave up 4 bases and J gave up 8 bases; unmatched junction bases: 8. In DNA, the CDR3 is TGTGCCAGCAGCCAGACAGGGAGGGGCGAAAAACTGTTTTTT. It translates to CASSQTGRGEKLFF. Full variable domain (rest looked up from reference TRBV5-4 and TRBJ1-4): ETGVTQSPTHLIKTRGQQVTLRCSSQSGHNTVSWYQQALGQGPQFIFQYYREEENGRGNFPPRFSGLQFPNYSSELNVNALELDDSALYLCASSQTGRGEKLFFGSGTQLSVL.

The J gene is TRBJ1-5, the V gene TRBV18; TRBD1 matches 10 bases. J gave up 6 bases and V 8 bases, and 4 bases lay outside the gene matches. The germline gives CDR1 KGHSH, CDR2 LQKENI. The CDR3 totals 13 residues. CDR3 amino acids: CASTTGGIQPQHF. The CDR3, as DNA: TGTGCCAGCACGACAGGGGGCATTCAGCCCCAGCATTTT.

The J gene is TRBJ1-1, the V gene TRBV5-1; D call uncertain. The CDR3 has 16 amino acids. Germline lookup yields CDR1 SGHRS and CDR2 YFSETQ. Trimming cost V 0 bases and J 3 bases, with 15 bases left between them. For the CDR3, the DNA is TGCGCCAGCAGCTTGGCTCCGATTGCCCGGGACACTGAAGCTTTCTTT. The encoded protein is CASSLAPIARDTEAFF.